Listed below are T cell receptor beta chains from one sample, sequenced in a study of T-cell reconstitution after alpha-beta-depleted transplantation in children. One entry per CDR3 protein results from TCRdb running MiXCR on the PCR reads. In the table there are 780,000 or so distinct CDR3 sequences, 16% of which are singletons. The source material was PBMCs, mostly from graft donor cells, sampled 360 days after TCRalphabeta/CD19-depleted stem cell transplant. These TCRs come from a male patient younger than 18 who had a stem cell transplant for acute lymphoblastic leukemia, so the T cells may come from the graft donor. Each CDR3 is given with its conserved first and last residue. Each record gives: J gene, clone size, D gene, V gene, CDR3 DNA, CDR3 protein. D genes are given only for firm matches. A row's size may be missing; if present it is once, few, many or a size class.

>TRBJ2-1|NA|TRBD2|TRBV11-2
TGTGCCAGCAGCAAATCCCCGGGACTAGCGGGAGGGCCTCCCTTGGAGCAGTTCTTC
CASSKSPGLAGGPPLEQFF
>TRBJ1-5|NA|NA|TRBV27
TGTGCCACCAGACGAACAGGGTATCAGCCCCAGCATTTT
CATRRTGYQPQHF
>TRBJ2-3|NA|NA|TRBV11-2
TGTGCCAGCAGCTTAGGACCTTCAGCGGGCCAGGATACGCAGTATTTT
CASSLGPSAGQDTQYF
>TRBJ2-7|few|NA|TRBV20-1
TGCAGTGCTAGAGATAGCCGGAGCTCCTACGAGCAGTACTTC
CSARDSRSSYEQYF
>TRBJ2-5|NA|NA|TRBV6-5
TGTGCCAGCAGTTCCTCGGGGGGCCCAGAGACCCAGTACTTC
CASSSSGGPETQYF
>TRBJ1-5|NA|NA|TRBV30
TGTGCCTGGAGTGGGACAACCAGCCATCAGCCCCAGCATTTT
CAWSGTTSHQPQHF
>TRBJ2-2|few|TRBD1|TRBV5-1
TGCGCCAGCAGCATGACGGGGACAGCGACCGGGGAGCTGTTTTTT
CASSMTGTATGELFF
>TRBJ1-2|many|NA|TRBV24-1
TGTGCCACCAGTGACCCAGGGTATGGTCCCTTCTATGGCTACACCTTC
CATSDPGYGPFYGYTF
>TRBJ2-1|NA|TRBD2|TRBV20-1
TGCAGTGCTAGAGATCACGCTAGCGGGGGCTACAATGAGCAGTTCTTC
CSARDHASGGYNEQFF
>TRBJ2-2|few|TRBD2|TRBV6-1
TGTGCCAGCAGTCCCCCGGGAGGGACCGGGGAGCTGTTTTTT
CASSPPGGTGELFF
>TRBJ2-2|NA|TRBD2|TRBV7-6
TGTGCCAGCAGCTTTGGTAGCGGGAGGACCGGGGAGCTGTTTTTT
CASSFGSGRTGELFF
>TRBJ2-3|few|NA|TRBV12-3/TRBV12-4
TGTGCCAGCAGTTTAGTGGGCATGAGCACAGATACGCAGTATTTT
CASSLVGMSTDTQYF
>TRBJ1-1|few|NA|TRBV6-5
TGTGCCAGCAGTTACCAGGGTGGGACTGAAGCTTTCTTT
CASSYQGGTEAFF
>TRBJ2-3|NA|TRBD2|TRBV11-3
TGTGCCAGCAGCCTAGGACTAGCAACAGAGGGAGATACGCAGTATTTT
CASSLGLATEGDTQYF
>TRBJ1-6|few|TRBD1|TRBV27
TGTGCCAGCAGTCCGGGACAGAGCTCCTATAATTCACCCCTCCACTTT
CASSPGQSSYNSPLHF
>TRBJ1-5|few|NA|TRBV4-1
TGCGCCAGCAGCCAAGGGGGAGTTGGCAATCAGCCCCAGCATTTT
CASSQGGVGNQPQHF
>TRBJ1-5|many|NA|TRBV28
TGTGCCGTTGACGGGGCGTATAGCAATCAGCCCCAGCATTTT
CAVDGAYSNQPQHF
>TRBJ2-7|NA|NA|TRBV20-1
TGCAGTGCTAGAGATCCACAGCCGGGGGAGCAGTACTTC
CSARDPQPGEQYF
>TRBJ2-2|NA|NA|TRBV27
TGTGCCAGCACCACTGATTCCGGGGAGCTGTTTTTT
CASTTDSGELFF
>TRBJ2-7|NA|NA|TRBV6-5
NA
CASSSSDGAYEQYF
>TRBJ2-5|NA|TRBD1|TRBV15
TGTGCCACCAGGAGTCCTGAAACAGGGGGAATAGAGACCCAGTACTTC
CATRSPETGGIETQYF
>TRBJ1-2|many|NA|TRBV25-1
TGTGCCAGCAGTGCCCAGGGCTACACCTTC
CASSAQGYTF
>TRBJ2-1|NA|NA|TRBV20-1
TGCAGTGCTAGAGATTCGTGGCGGGGCCCCGTAAACAATGAGCAGTTCTTC
CSARDSWRGPVNNEQFF
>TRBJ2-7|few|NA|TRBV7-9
TGTGCCAGCAGCGGTCCCCCTAGCCGACACTACGAGCAGTACTTC
CASSGPPSRHYEQYF
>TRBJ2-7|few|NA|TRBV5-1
TGCGCCAGCAGCTTAGACGGAGGAGCCTACGAGCAGTACTTC
CASSLDGGAYEQYF
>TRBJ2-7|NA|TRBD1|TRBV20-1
TGCAGTGCTGCTCTCAGGGGGCGCGGCTACGAGCAGTACTTC
CSAALRGRGYEQYF